A single sample is the source of the 30 T cell receptor beta chains below, sequenced in a study of technical replicates of blood from a handful of donors. Profiling relied on immunoSEQ multiplex PCR, and the TCRdb table lists in-frame clones only, not all of them. The data contain 81,000 or so clones, roughly 96% of them singletons. Sequenced input: T cells isolated from PBMCs. The receptor set was obtained from a human donor in good health.

The rearrangement joins TRBV11-3 to TRBJ2-1, with 11 positions matching TRBD2. Germline CDR1 is SGHNT and CDR2 is YENEEA. CDR3 length: 15 residues. J lost 8 bases, V lost 4 bases, and 7 bases had no gene match. The CDR3 here is CASSSGVAGGDEQFF. The CDR3 DNA follows: TGTGCCAGCAGCTCAGGGGTAGCGGGAGGGGATGAGCAGTTCTTC.

This chain links TRBV11-2 with TRBJ2-5; maybe TRBD2 (5 bases). Germline loops: CDR1 SGHAT, CDR2 FQNNGV. Trimming removed 4 bases at V and 5 bases at J, with 11 bases between. The CDR3 sequence is 13 residues long. CDR3 bases: TGTGCCAGCAGCTATAGCGTTGGGGAGACCCAGTACTTC. Amino acid sequence: CASSYSVGETQYF.

This chain links TRBV5-1 with TRBJ2-5; 10 nucleotides match TRBD2. J gave up 5 bases and V 3 bases, and 16 bases lay outside the gene matches. CDR3 size: 18 residues. The germline V gene encodes CDR1 SGHRS and CDR2 YFSETQ. The CDR3 is CASSSASGSFRGFETQYF. The CDR3 DNA sequence: TGCGCCAGCAGCTCTGCTAGCGGGAGTTTTCGGGGGTTCGAGACCCAGTACTTC.

The genes are TRBV7-8 and TRBJ2-2; 8 nucleotides agree with TRBD2. CDR1 SGHVS and CDR2 FQNEAQ come from the germline V gene. The J segment lost 6 bases and the V segment lost 8 bases, leaving 5 bases of the junction unmatched. The CDR3 totals 13 residues. CDR3 sequence (DNA): TGTGCCAGCGGACGGGGGGGTTCCGGGGAGCTGTTTTTT. Translation gives CASGRGGSGELFF. Variable domain in full (rest from reference TRBV7-8 and TRBJ2-2): GAGVSQSPRYKVAKRGQDVALRCDPISGHVSLFWYQQALGQGPEFLTYFQNEAQLDKSGLPSDRFFAERPEGSVSTLKIQRTQQEDSAVYLCASGRGGSGELFFGEGSRLTVL.

V and J are TRBV6-5 and TRBJ1-2, with a weak D call TRBD1 (6 bases). Germline V gene lookup returns CDR1 MNHEY and CDR2 SVGAGI. The V end lost 4 bases, the J end lost 2 bases, and 14 bases lay between the germline ends. CDR3 size: 15 residues. The CDR3 nucleotides are TGTGCCAGCAGTTCCCTTAGGGGGTTCAACTATGGCTACACCTTC. It specifies CASSSLRGFNYGYTF.

J is TRBJ2-3 and V is TRBV9, with 8 bases identical to TRBD1. The V segment lost 0 bases and the J segment 5 bases; nucleotides outside the gene matches: 8. The CDR3 runs to 16 residues. Germline CDR1 is SGDLS and CDR2 is YYNGEE. CDR3 residues: CASSVGSQGAGDTQYF. The CDR3 DNA sequence: TGTGCCAGCAGCGTAGGATCCCAGGGGGCCGGAGATACGCAGTATTTT.

As for this clone: One end of the junction fails to match germline, which may point to a read error. The chain recombines TRBV7-6 with TRBJ2-1, with 10 positions matching TRBD2. The CDR3 is 12 amino acids. Germline values: CDR1 SGHVS, CDR2 FNYEAQ. CDR3 coding DNA: TGTGCCAGCAGCTTAGGGACTAGCGGTCCAGTCTTC. It yields the protein CASSLGTSGPVF.

The chain employs TRBV6-5 and TRBJ1-2, with 8 bases identical to TRBD1. There are 14 residues in the CDR3. With V trimmed by 6 bases and J by 0 bases, 3 bases remained unmatched. Germline values: CDR1 MNHEY, CDR2 SVGAGI. CDR3 sequence reads: CASSTTGANYGYTF. DNA of the CDR3: TGTGCCAGCAGCACGACAGGGGCTAACTATGGCTACACCTTC.

The chain has TRBV19 and TRBJ2-3; tentatively, D is TRBD1 (6 bases). This CDR3 comprises 15 residues. The germline V and J ends were trimmed by 5 bases and 3 bases, with 15 bases remaining between them. Germline V gives CDR1 LNHDA, CDR2 SQIVND (reference sequence). The CDR3 sequence is CASSLRTVPTDTQYF. CDR3 DNA: TGTGCCAGTAGTCTTCGGACAGTACCAACAGATACGCAGTATTTT. Drawing the rest from reference TRBV19 and TRBJ2-3, the complete variable domain is DGGITQSPKYLFRKEGQNVTLSCEQNLNHDAMYWYRQDPGQGLRLIYYSQIVNDFQKGDIAEGYSVSREKKESFPLTVTSAQKNPTAFYLCASSLRTVPTDTQYFGPGTRLTVL.

The J gene is TRBJ1-6, the V gene TRBV4-2, with TRBD1 matching 8 bases. Trimming took 0 bases from V and 7 from J; bases not matched to a gene: 8. The CDR3 runs to 17 residues. The V gene's germline CDR1 is LGHNA and CDR2 YNFKEQ. CDR3 region: CASSQDLTGGYNSPLHF. CDR3 bases: TGTGCCAGCAGCCAAGACCTAACAGGGGGATACAATTCACCCCTCCACTTT.

The CDR3 nucleotides read TGTGCCAGCAGTTTATTGGCAGGGGGGAACACTGAAGCTTTCTTT. This gives the protein CASSLLAGGNTEAFF. The chain recombines TRBV28 with TRBJ1-1; 7 bases match TRBD1. There are 15 residues in the CDR3. CDR1 is MDHEN, CDR2 SYDVKM, per germline. The junction had 3 bases not matched to a gene; V was cut back by 1 base and J by 1 base.

The chain recombines TRBV5-1 with TRBJ2-1; 9 nucleotides line up with TRBD2. V shed 0 bases and J 9 bases; nucleotides not matched to a gene: 13. The CDR3 loop spans 17 amino acids. Germline V gene sequence: CDR1 SGHRS, CDR2 YFSETQ. For the CDR3, the DNA is TGCGCCAGCAGCTTGGTACCTAAGGCTAGCGGGGACGTTGAGCAGTTCTTC. It codes for CASSLVPKASGDVEQFF.

The V call is TRBV29-1, the J call TRBJ2-7; no definite D call. CDR1 SQVTM and CDR2 ANQGSEA come from the germline V gene. V lost 2 bases to trimming and J lost 4 bases, with 12 bases between them. The CDR3 consists of 13 residues. CDR3 sequence reads: CSVETSNSYEQYF. CDR3 coding DNA: TGCAGCGTTGAAACCTCCAACTCTTACGAGCAGTACTTC.

About this clone itself: The junction shows a germline mismatch at one end, possibly a read error. The V gene is TRBV7-7, the J gene TRBJ2-2, with 10 bases fitting TRBD1. The germline V gene has CDR1 SSHAT and CDR2 FNYEAQ (reference sequence). The CDR3 extends over 14 amino acids. CDR3: CASSTGQGTGELFF. DNA of the CDR3: TGTGCTAGCAGCACGGGACAGGGGACCGGGGAGCTGTTTTTT.

The J gene is TRBJ2-3, the V gene TRBV11-1, with a possible D match to TRBD2 (5 bases). Trimming removed 4 bases from V and 0 bases from J, with 17 bases in between. This CDR3 comprises 17 residues. The germline V gene has CDR1 SGHAT and CDR2 FQDESV (reference sequence). CDR3 amino acids: CASSSKLSRGSTDTQYF. CDR3 sequence (DNA): TGTGCCAGCAGCTCCAAACTTAGTCGCGGGAGCACAGATACGCAGTATTTT.

This chain joins TRBV2 and TRBJ2-2; D may be TRBD2 (6 bases). V was cut by 0 bases and J by 11 bases, with 10 bases left in between. Germline CDR1 reads SNHLY; CDR2 reads FYNNEI. The CDR3 extends over 13 amino acids. The CDR3 region has the DNA TGTGCCAGCAGTGAAGCGGGGACTCCCGAGCTGTTTTTT. This gives the protein CASSEAGTPELFF.

This chain connects TRBV6-1 to TRBJ1-2; D perhaps matches TRBD1 (5 bases). The CDR3 is 14 amino acids. From germline, CDR1 is MNHNS and CDR2 SASEGT. The V end lost 2 bases, the J end lost 4 bases, and 11 bases lay between the germline ends. CDR3 in DNA: TGTGCCAGCAGTGAACACCTTCAGGGCTATGGCTACACCTTC. Amino acids: CASSEHLQGYGYTF.

J is TRBJ1-5 and V is TRBV7-9; maybe TRBD1 (6 bases). CDR3 length: 17 amino acids. V was clipped by 5 bases and J by 0 bases, with 17 bases between them. From germline, CDR1 is SEHNR and CDR2 FQNEAQ (reference sequence). The CDR3 here is CASSRFGQGFSNQPQHF. The CDR3 region has the DNA TGTGCCAGCAGCCGTTTCGGTCAGGGGTTTAGCAATCAGCCCCAGCATTTT.

The V and J genes are TRBV2 and TRBJ1-2; 7 bases match TRBD1. Germline V CDR1 and CDR2: SNHLY, FYNNEI. V lost 6 bases and J lost 2; bases outside the gene matches: 12. The CDR3 extends over 16 amino acids. In nucleotides, the CDR3 is TGTGCCAGCAGCGACCGGAACAGGGGCATCAACTATGGCTACACCTTC. It is translated as CASSDRNRGINYGYTF.

The CDR3 protein is CASSLVWRAAPYNEQFF. The CDR3 coding sequence is TGTGCCAGCAGCTTAGTATGGAGGGCGGCCCCCTACAATGAGCAGTTCTTC. The rearrangement joins TRBV13 to TRBJ2-1, with D possibly TRBD2 on 6 matching bases. CDR1 PRHDT and CDR2 FYEKMQ come from the germline V gene (reference sequence). The CDR3 length is 17 residues. V shed 1 base and J shed 2 bases, with 15 bases lying between them.

In DNA form, the CDR3 reads TGTGCCAGCAGCTTATGGCGGGGGACAGATACGCAGTATTTT. This gives the protein CASSLWRGTDTQYF. The rearrangement joins TRBV13 to TRBJ2-3; 7 bases are shared with TRBD2. This CDR3 is 14 amino acids long. The trim removed 2 bases at V and 3 bases at J, leaving 2 bases unmatched. The germline gives CDR1 PRHDT, CDR2 FYEKMQ (reference sequence).

The chain is built from TRBV5-1 and TRBJ2-1; a possible D gene is TRBD1 (6 bases). Trimming left V 0 bases short and J 2 bases short, with 9 bases between. The CDR3 has 15 residues. CDR1 and CDR2 (germline): SGHRS, YFSETQ. CDR3 in amino acids: CASSLVGDTYNEQFF. Written as DNA, the CDR3 is TGCGCCAGCAGCTTGGTCGGGGACACCTACAATGAGCAGTTCTTC.

The V and J genes are TRBV16 and TRBJ1-5; 8 bases fit TRBD1. The germline V gene has CDR1 KGHSY and CDR2 FQNENV. Losses at the gene ends were 6 bases for V and 2 bases for J; bases not matched to a gene: 6. CDR3 length equals 15 residues. CDR3 protein: CASSRDRQGNQPQHF. In DNA, the CDR3 is TGTGCCAGCAGTCGGGACAGGCAAGGCAATCAGCCCCAGCATTTT.

The chain has TRBV18 and TRBJ1-2, with 9 bases aligning to TRBD1. Germline-derived CDR1 and CDR2 are KGHSH and LQKENI. This CDR3 has 15 amino acids. V lost 8 bases to trimming and J lost 2 bases; unmatched junction nucleotides: 9. The CDR3 nucleotides are TGTGCCAGCCGGACGGGACAGGGATGGAACTATGGCTACACCTTC. Its protein is CASRTGQGWNYGYTF.

CDR3 in DNA: TGTGCCAGCAGCTTCAGGGACAGGGACAGCTACGAGCAGTACTTC. Its protein is CASSFRDRDSYEQYF. This chain links TRBV5-4 with TRBJ2-7; TRBD1 aligns across 9 bases. Germline-derived CDR1 and CDR2 are SGHNT and YYREEE (reference sequence). The trim removed 2 bases at V and 3 bases at J, leaving 6 bases unmatched. The CDR3 runs to 15 residues. Supplemented by reference TRBV5-4 and TRBJ2-7, the full variable domain reads ETGVTQSPTHLIKTRGQQVTLRCSSQSGHNTVSWYQQALGQGPQFIFQYYREEENGRGNFPPRFSGLQFPNYSSELNVNALELDDSALYLCASSFRDRDSYEQYFGPGTRLTVT.

The V call is TRBV5-1, the J call TRBJ2-3; D perhaps matches TRBD1 (5 bases). CDR1 is SGHRS, CDR2 YFSETQ, per germline. The CDR3 has 14 amino acids. V dropped 2 bases and J dropped 0 bases, with 7 bases sitting between them. This CDR3 reads CASSLQVSTDTQYF. CDR3 coding DNA: TGCGCCAGCAGCTTACAGGTTAGCACAGATACGCAGTATTTT.

The genes are TRBV27 and TRBJ2-3; the match to TRBD1 covers 7 bases. The J segment lost 6 bases and the V segment lost 0 bases, leaving 3 bases of the junction unmatched. CDR1 is MNHEY and CDR2 is SMNVEV in the germline V gene (reference sequence). The CDR3 runs to 14 residues. CDR3 sequence reads: CASSLSGRGDTQYF. The DNA for the CDR3 is TGTGCCAGCAGTTTATCGGGCAGGGGGGATACGCAGTATTTT.

The rearrangement links TRBV19 to TRBJ2-2; D unclear. This CDR3 is 11 amino acids long. Trimming cost V 5 bases and J 9 bases, with 7 bases left between them. Germline values: CDR1 LNHDA, CDR2 SQIVND (reference sequence). CDR3 region: CASSHGRELFF. CDR3 bases: TGTGCCAGTAGTCATGGCAGGGAGCTGTTTTTT.

This chain links TRBV28 with TRBJ2-5, with 8 bases that match TRBD1. Germline-derived CDR1 and CDR2 are MDHEN and SYDVKM. The CDR3 is 14 residues long. The junction had 8 bases not matched to a gene; V was cut back by 6 bases and J by 5 bases. In DNA form, the CDR3 reads TGTGCCAGCAGGTTTACAGGGGGTCCCGAGACCCAGTACTTC. It encodes CASRFTGGPETQYF.

On this clone: The junction departs from germline at one end; a sequencing error may be responsible. J is TRBJ2-1 and V is TRBV25-1, with a weak D call TRBD2 (5 bases). The CDR3 covers 13 residues. Germline V gives CDR1 MGHDK, CDR2 SYGVNS. The CDR3 loop reads CTSSDSGNNEQFF. The CDR3 region has the DNA TGTACCAGCAGTGATTCGGGAAACAATGAGCAGTTCTTC.